This T cell receptor (beta chain) was recovered during a study of CD8 T cells in ankylosing spondylitis. Each CDR3 protein is one row after TCRdb ran MiXCR on the 5' RACE reads. This table holds under 300,000 distinct CDR3 sequences, about 10% found once. This clonotype turned up a few times. Germline V gives CDR1 WSHSY, CDR2 SAAADI. The germline V and J ends were trimmed by 0 bases and 3 bases, with 8 bases remaining between them. The CDR3 runs 14 residues. The sample was blood, either unsorted or a sorted T cell fraction (not recorded which). The chain is built from TRBV10-2 and TRBJ1-2, with a possible D match to TRBD1 (5 bases). The origin of this receptor is a male donor with ankylosing spondylitis or in good health (not recorded which). DNA for the CDR3: TGCGCCAGCAGTGAGTCGGGGGGAGACTATGGCTACACCTTC. This sequence encodes CASSESGGDYGYTF.